A selection of T cell receptor beta chains follows, all from one sample in a study of T cell responses to AZD1222 COVID-19 vaccine. Repertoires were generated with immunoSEQ multiplex PCR, while TCRdb's copy carries only in-frame clones and drops some. This sample yields 120,000 to 150,000 clones, of which 75% to 95% are seen a single time; around 2.7% belongs to the top ten. The specimen comprised peripheral blood, sampled on day 0 of AZD1222 vaccination. The source of these receptors is an adult in good health. CDR3s include the opening cysteine and the closing phenylalanine or tryptophan. A D gene is named only where the DNA matches it firmly. The size entry is marked missing in some rows and otherwise reads once, few, many or a size class.

J gene,V gene,clone size,D gene,CDR3 DNA,CDR3 protein
TRBJ2-3,TRBV9,-,-,TGTGCCAGCAGCCTCCGTGTAGACCACACAGATACGCAGTATTTT,CASSLRVDHTDTQYF
TRBJ2-1,TRBV3-1/TRBV3-2,-,-,TGTGCCAGCAGTCGAAGTTACAGGACATACTCCTACAATGAGCAGTTCTTC,CASSRSYRTYSYNEQFF
TRBJ2-3,TRBV27,-,-,TGTGCCAGCAGCAAGTGGACAGTTTCTAGCACAGATACGCAGTATTTT,CASSKWTVSSTDTQYF
TRBJ1-1,TRBV21-1,-,-,TGTGCCAGCACCCCTGAAGCTTTCTTT,CASTPEAFF
TRBJ2-1,TRBV5-4,-,TRBD2,TGTGCCAGCAATGGGGGAGGGCGCTACAATGAGCAGTTCTTC,CASNGGGRYNEQFF
TRBJ1-2,TRBV5-1,-,TRBD1,TGCGCCAGCAGCTCGACAGGGGCAGGCTATGGCTACACCTTC,CASSSTGAGYGYTF
TRBJ2-1,TRBV11-2,-,-,TGTGCCAGCAGCTTAAACTCTCGTCGGGCCTACAATGAGCAGTTCTTC,CASSLNSRRAYNEQFF
TRBJ2-1,TRBV10-3,-,-,TGTGCCATCAGTGAGAATAGCTACAATGAGCAGTTCTTC,CAISENSYNEQFF
TRBJ1-3,TRBV18,-,-,TGTGCCAGCTCACCTAACGGAGTCTCTGGAAACACCATATATTTT,CASSPNGVSGNTIYF
TRBJ2-3,TRBV24-1,-,-,TGTGCCACCAGTGGTCCCAGGGAAGGGACAGATACGCAGTATTTT,CATSGPREGTDTQYF
TRBJ2-3,TRBV27,once,TRBD2,TGTGCCAGCAGGGGGGAGGGCCGGAGAGATACGCAGTATTTT,CASRGEGRRDTQYF
TRBJ2-2,TRBV6-5,-,-,TGTGCCAGCAGTTTCAGCAGGAGGCCCGGGGAGCTGTTTTTT,CASSFSRRPGELFF
TRBJ1-1,TRBV27,-,-,TGTGCCAGCAGTTTAATTCCGGGGAGGAGCACTGAAGCTTTCTTT,CASSLIPGRSTEAFF
TRBJ2-3,TRBV21-1,-,-,TGTGCCAGCAGCAAAGAGACAGATACGCAGTATTTT,CASSKETDTQYF
TRBJ2-3,TRBV7-3,-,TRBD2,TGTGCCAGCACACGGACTAGCGGGAGCACAGATACGCAGTATTTT,CASTRTSGSTDTQYF
TRBJ1-2,TRBV4-1,few,-,TGCGCCAGCAGCCAGCCGACACAGAACTATGGCTACACCTTC,CASSQPTQNYGYTF
TRBJ2-5,TRBV12-5,-,TRBD2,TGTGCTAGTGTCCTAGCGGGAACGGAGACCCAGTACTTC,CASVLAGTETQYF
TRBJ2-1,TRBV7-2,-,-,TGTGCCAGCAGCTTAGACGGGGGTTCCTACAATGAGCAGTTCTTC,CASSLDGGSYNEQFF
TRBJ2-5,TRBV21-1,-,-,TGTGCCAGCAGCGGAGGCTCGGGACCACAAGAGACCCAGTACTTC,CASSGGSGPQETQYF
TRBJ2-7,TRBV10-1,-,-,TGCGCCAGCAGGCCTAAGACAGACGAGGACTACGAGCAGTACTTC,CASRPKTDEDYEQYF
TRBJ1-3,TRBV7-2,once,-,TGTGCCAGCAGCCATGGAAACACCATATATTTT,CASSHGNTIYF
TRBJ2-1,TRBV24-1,-,-,TGTGCCACCAGTGATACAGGGTACAATGAGCAGTTCTTC,CATSDTGYNEQFF
TRBJ1-6,TRBV12-3/TRBV12-4,-,-,TGTGCCAGCAGTTTAGCTAGGAATTCACCCCTCCACTTT,CASSLARNSPLHF
TRBJ1-1,TRBV2,once,-,TGTGCCAGCAGTGGTCAGGTTGCTGAAGCTTTCTTT,CASSGQVAEAFF
TRBJ2-1,TRBV6-2/TRBV6-3,-,-,TGTGCCAGCAGTCCAGACAGGATCCATGAGCAGTTCTTC,CASSPDRIHEQFF
TRBJ1-5,TRBV6-2/TRBV6-3,-,-,TGTGCCAGCAGTTTGAGGGTCAAGCCCCAGCATTTT,CASSLRVKPQHF
TRBJ2-7,TRBV25-1,-,-,TGTGCCAGCAGTAGGACAGTCAGCTCCTACGAGCAGTACTTC,CASSRTVSSYEQYF
TRBJ2-5,TRBV5-8,-,TRBD1,TGTGCCAGCAGCCCTGAGGGCAGGGGGCAATTTGAGACCCAGTACTTC,CASSPEGRGQFETQYF
TRBJ1-2,TRBV5-4,-,TRBD1,TGTGCCAGCAGCTTGTTGGGACAGGACTATGGCTACACCTTC,CASSLLGQDYGYTF
TRBJ2-7,TRBV2,-,-,TGTGCCAGCAGTGTACGGACTACGTCCTACGAGCAGTACTTC,CASSVRTTSYEQYF
TRBJ2-3,TRBV2,-,-,TGTGCCAGCAGTGACCAGCGGCAGTATTTT,CASSDQRQYF
TRBJ2-1,TRBV7-3,-,-,TGTGCCAGCGGCGGGCCACCCTACAATGAGCAGTTCTTC,CASGGPPYNEQFF
TRBJ2-7,TRBV11-2,-,-,TGTGCCAGCAGCTCCGGGCCCGCAATCTCCTACGAGCAGTACTTC,CASSSGPAISYEQYF
TRBJ2-3,TRBV13,-,-,TGTGCCAGCAGCCGAATGGGACTCCAAACGGCGCAGTATTTT,CASSRMGLQTAQYF
TRBJ2-5,TRBV25-1,-,TRBD1,TGTGCCAGCAGTCCTCTCCGGGGCAGGGGGCAAGAGACCCAGTACTTC,CASSPLRGRGQETQYF
TRBJ1-1,TRBV24-1,-,-,TGTGCCACCAGAGGGGACACAGGGCCGGGTGAAGCTTTCTTT,CATRGDTGPGEAFF
TRBJ2-1,TRBV12-3/TRBV12-4,-,-,TGTGCCAGCAGTTTACTAGGTGAGCAGTTCTTC,CASSLLGEQFF
TRBJ2-7,TRBV5-1,-,-,TGCGCCAGCAGCTTCGGAGGGGATCGCCTCGAGCAGTACTTC,CASSFGGDRLEQYF
TRBJ1-1,TRBV9,-,-,TGTGCCAGCAGCACCGCAAACACTGAAGCTTTCTTT,CASSTANTEAFF
TRBJ2-1,TRBV27,-,-,TGTGCCAGCAGTCTTGTTACGGGTGGTGGAGGCGGGCAGTTCTTC,CASSLVTGGGGGQFF
TRBJ2-7,TRBV14,once,-,TGTGCCAGCAGCCAAGTGACGGAGATGTCCTACGAGCAGTACTTC,CASSQVTEMSYEQYF
TRBJ2-1,TRBV7-9,-,TRBD2,TGTGCCAGCACTCGGGGGGGACTAGCGGGAGATGAGCAGTTCTTC,CASTRGGLAGDEQFF
TRBJ1-2,TRBV4-2,-,TRBD1,TGTGCCAGCAGGAGACAGGGGGACTATGGCTACACCTTC,CASRRQGDYGYTF
TRBJ1-6,TRBV30,once,-,TGTGCCTGGAGTCGGCGGGTGGGGCAGGTCGTTAATTCACCCCTCCACTTT,CAWSRRVGQVVNSPLHF
TRBJ1-1,TRBV2,-,-,TGTGCCAGCAGTGAAACGGGGTGGACAGCTTTCTTT,CASSETGWTAFF
TRBJ1-2,TRBV2,-,-,TGTGCCAGCAGTTTCACGAGACAGGACTATGGCTACACCTTC,CASSFTRQDYGYTF
TRBJ2-7,TRBV28,-,-,TGTGCCAGCAGTACCGCGAGTGAGGGAGAGGAGGACGAGCAGTACTTC,CASSTASEGEEDEQYF
TRBJ2-1,TRBV7-8,-,TRBD2,TGTGCCAGCAGCTCCCGGACTAGCGGGGGGGCGAATGAGCAGTTCTTC,CASSSRTSGGANEQFF
TRBJ1-2,TRBV10-3,-,TRBD1,TGTGCCATCAGTGACCACGGGAGGGGGACAGGCCCTACGGTGGGGGGCTACACCTTC,CAISDHGRGTGPTVGGYTF
TRBJ1-2,TRBV4-2,-,TRBD1,TGTGCCAGCAGCCAAACACCCGGACAGGGTGTAGGCTACACCTTC,CASSQTPGQGVGYTF
TRBJ1-2,TRBV6-6,-,TRBD1,TGTGCCAGCACCAACGGGACAGAGGCCTATGGCTACACCTTC,CASTNGTEAYGYTF
TRBJ1-3,TRBV19,once,-,TGTGCCAGTAGTAGACAATTCGGGGGTTCCTCTGGAAACACCATATATTTT,CASSRQFGGSSGNTIYF
TRBJ2-3,TRBV6-2/TRBV6-3,-,-,TGTGCCAGCAGACCTGGGGGCCGGGGCACAGATACGCAGTATTTT,CASRPGGRGTDTQYF
TRBJ1-1,TRBV10-3,-,TRBD1,TGTGCCACCGGGACAGCGAACACTGAAGCTTTCTTT,CATGTANTEAFF
TRBJ1-1,TRBV10-3,-,-,TGTGCCATCAGGGGAGGGTCGGGGATGAACACTGAAGCTTTCTTT,CAIRGGSGMNTEAFF